The source of this T cell receptor beta chain is a study of response to subunit inactivated influenza vaccine. The table lists this clonotype with a few counts. What it recognizes is unknown. Study-wide results and limits: Authors suggested that a seasonal influenza vaccination recruits few new T cells each time.

TCRdb re-derived calls from the RT-PCR reads in MiXCR, one entry per CDR3 protein. The sample carries roughly 570,000 distinct CDR3 sequences, less than 15% recorded once. The receptor was derived from a man aged 50-59 years who received an inactivated influenza vaccine. The material was PBMCs from blood, obtained 12 days after vaccination.

CDR3 DNA sequence: TGTGCCAGCAGTTTAAGTGGGACAGTGATCGGCGGCTACACCTTC. As protein: CASSLSGTVIGGYTF. The chain has TRBV28 and TRBJ1-2; 7 bases fit TRBD1. Trimming at V came to 2 bases and at J to 8 bases, leaving 11 bases not matched to a gene. This CDR3 is 15 amino acids long. Germline V gene sequence: CDR1 MDHEN, CDR2 SYDVKM.